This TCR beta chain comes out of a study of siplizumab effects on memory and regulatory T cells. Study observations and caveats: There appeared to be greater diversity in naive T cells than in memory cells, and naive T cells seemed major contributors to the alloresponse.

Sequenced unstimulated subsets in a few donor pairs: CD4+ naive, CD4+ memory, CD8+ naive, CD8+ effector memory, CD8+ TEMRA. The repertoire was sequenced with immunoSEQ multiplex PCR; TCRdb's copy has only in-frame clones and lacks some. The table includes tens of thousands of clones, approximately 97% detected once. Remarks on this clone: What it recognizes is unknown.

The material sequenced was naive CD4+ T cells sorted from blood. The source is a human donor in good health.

CDR3 region: CASSRGGRALYNEQFF. The DNA for the CDR3 is TGTGCCAGTAGTCGGGGCGGGAGGGCCTTATACAATGAGCAGTTCTTC. This chain joins TRBV19 and TRBJ2-1; 9 bases map to TRBD2. The CDR3 length is 16 residues. Germline V lookup: CDR1 LNHDA, CDR2 SQIVND (reference sequence). Trimming at V came to 5 bases and at J to 4 bases, leaving 9 bases not matched to a gene.